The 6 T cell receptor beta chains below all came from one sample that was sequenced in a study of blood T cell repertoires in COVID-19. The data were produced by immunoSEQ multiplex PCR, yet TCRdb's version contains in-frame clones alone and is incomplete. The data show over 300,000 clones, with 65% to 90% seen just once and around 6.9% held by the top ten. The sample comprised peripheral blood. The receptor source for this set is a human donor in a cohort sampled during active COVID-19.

The CDR3 loop reads CATSEGQYASTDTQYF. DNA for the CDR3: TGTGCCACCAGTGAGGGACAGTACGCTAGCACAGATACGCAGTATTTT. The chain couples TRBV24-1 to TRBJ2-3; 7 bases agree with TRBD1. J gave up 0 bases and V 4 bases, and 6 bases lay outside the gene matches. The CDR3 length is 16 residues. In germline, CDR1 is KGHDR, CDR2 SFDVKD.

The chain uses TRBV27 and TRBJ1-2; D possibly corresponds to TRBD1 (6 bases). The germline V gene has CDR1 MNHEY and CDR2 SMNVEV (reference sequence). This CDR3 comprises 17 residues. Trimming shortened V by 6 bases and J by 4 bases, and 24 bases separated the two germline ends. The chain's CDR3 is CASRPSGFPTGSYGYTF. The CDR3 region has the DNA TGTGCCAGCAGACCTAGTGGATTCCCGACAGGTAGCTATGGCTACACCTTC.

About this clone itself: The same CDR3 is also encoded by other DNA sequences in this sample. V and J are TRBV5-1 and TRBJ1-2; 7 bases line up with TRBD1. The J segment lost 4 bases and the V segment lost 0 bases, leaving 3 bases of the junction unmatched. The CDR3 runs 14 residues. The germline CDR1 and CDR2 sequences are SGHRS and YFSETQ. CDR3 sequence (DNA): TGCGCCAGCAGCTTGGGACAGGGTATCTATGGCTACACCTTC. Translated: CASSLGQGIYGYTF.

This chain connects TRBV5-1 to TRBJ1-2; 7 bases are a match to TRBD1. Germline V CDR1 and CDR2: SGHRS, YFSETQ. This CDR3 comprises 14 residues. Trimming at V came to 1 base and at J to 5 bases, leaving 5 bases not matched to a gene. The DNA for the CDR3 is TGCGCCAGCAGCTTGTGGGACAGCTCATATGGCTACACCTTC. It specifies CASSLWDSSYGYTF.

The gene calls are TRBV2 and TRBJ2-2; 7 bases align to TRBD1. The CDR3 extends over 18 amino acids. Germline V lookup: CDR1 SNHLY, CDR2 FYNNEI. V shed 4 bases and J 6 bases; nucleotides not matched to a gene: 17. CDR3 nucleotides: TGTGCCAGCAGTGCCCCCCCGAAGGGTCAGGGGGACCCCGGGGAGCTGTTTTTT. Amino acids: CASSAPPKGQGDPGELFF.

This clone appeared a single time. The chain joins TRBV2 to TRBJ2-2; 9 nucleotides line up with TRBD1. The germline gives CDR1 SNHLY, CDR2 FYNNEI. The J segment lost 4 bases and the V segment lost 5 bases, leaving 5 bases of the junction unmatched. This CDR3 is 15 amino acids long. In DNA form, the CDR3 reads TGTGCCAGCAGTCCGACGGACAGGGGCACCGGGGAGCTGTTTTTT. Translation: CASSPTDRGTGELFF.